This T cell receptor (beta chain) originates from a study of blood T cell repertoires in COVID-19. Study-level background: Sites across the United States, Italy and Spain contributed samples from acute and convalescent COVID-19. PBMCs, B-cell-depleted T cells, or T cells provided the cDNA or gDNA that made up the material.

There are 16 residues in the CDR3. Germline V lookup: CDR1 SGHNT, CDR2 YYREEE (reference sequence). V was pared by 4 bases and J by 2 bases, with 8 bases of the junction left unmatched. Original handling: Amplification from reference gene primers served as the basis for estimated nucleated cell counts. TCRdb keeps only in-frame clones here, not all; method: immunoSEQ multiplex PCR. V, J and clone size reflect that table, while D and trimming were determined from the DNA. This sample has hundreds of thousands of clones, with approximately 86% found just once. Sequencing was performed on peripheral blood. The chain couples TRBV5-4 to TRBJ1-5, with TRBD1 identical over 8 bases. The TCR comes from a woman in her 30s with acute or convalescent COVID-19. The CDR3 protein is CASSPLPGQGNQPQHF. In DNA form, the CDR3 reads TGTGCCAGCAGCCCTCTCCCGGGACAGGGCAATCAGCCCCAGCATTTT.